The rows below give T cell receptor beta chains drawn from one sample of a study of regulatory T cells in long-lasting Graves disease. TCRdb used MiXCR to reprocess the multiplex PCR reads, holding one entry per CDR3 protein. The sample lists about 310,000 distinct CDR3 sequences, 22% occurring once. The material sequenced was peripheral blood mononuclear cells (PBMCs), taken when the disease was refractory, from a patient treated with antithyroid drugs. The receptors were gathered from a female donor with Graves disease. Both conserved end residues are part of each CDR3. The D gene is left open where the match is weak. Not all rows give a size; the values are once, few, many and, for expanded clones, a class.

d_gene: TRBD1
j_gene: TRBJ1-1
v_gene: TRBV11-2
abundance: NA
CDR3aa: CASSLDRGRTEAFF
CDR3nt: TGTGCCAGCAGCTTAGACAGGGGGCGCACTGAAGCTTTCTTT

d_gene: NA
j_gene: TRBJ2-6
v_gene: TRBV28
abundance: many
CDR3aa: CASRTALPSGANVLTF
CDR3nt: TGTGCCAGCAGGACAGCTTTACCCTCTGGGGCCAACGTCCTGACTTTC

d_gene: NA
j_gene: TRBJ1-1
v_gene: TRBV6-1
abundance: NA
CDR3aa: CASTPGGGTEAFF
CDR3nt: TGTGCCAGCACCCCCGGAGGGGGGACTGAAGCTTTCTTT

d_gene: NA
j_gene: TRBJ1-1
v_gene: TRBV28
abundance: few
CDR3aa: CASSQGQFEAFF
CDR3nt: TGTGCCAGCAGCCAAGGACAGTTTGAAGCTTTCTTT

d_gene: TRBD2
j_gene: TRBJ2-4
v_gene: TRBV28
abundance: many
CDR3aa: CASTTGRAKAKNIQYF
CDR3nt: TGTGCCAGCACGACCGGGAGGGCGAAGGCCAAAAACATTCAGTACTTC

d_gene: NA
j_gene: TRBJ2-5
v_gene: TRBV9
abundance: few
CDR3aa: CASSTRGRENGETQYF
CDR3nt: TGTGCCAGCAGCACTCGGGGGCGGGAGAACGGAGAGACCCAGTACTTC

d_gene: TRBD1
j_gene: TRBJ1-1
v_gene: TRBV6-1
abundance: many
CDR3aa: CASRITGGQGDFF
CDR3nt: TGTGCCAGCAGGATAACAGGGGGTCAAGGGGATTTCTTT

d_gene: TRBD1
j_gene: TRBJ1-5
v_gene: TRBV19
abundance: NA
CDR3aa: CASSIGGTGIFHSNQPQHF
CDR3nt: TGTGCCAGTAGTATTGGGGGGACAGGGATTTTTCATAGCAATCAGCCCCAGCATTTT

d_gene: NA
j_gene: TRBJ2-2
v_gene: TRBV28
abundance: few
CDR3aa: CASTTLTGPATGELFF
CDR3nt: TGTGCCAGCACCACCCTCACGGGGCCAGCCACCGGGGAGCTGTTTTTT

d_gene: TRBD1
j_gene: TRBJ1-5
v_gene: TRBV12-3/TRBV12-4
abundance: many
CDR3aa: CASSFGPTGNRQPQHF
CDR3nt: TGTGCCAGCAGTTTTGGTCCGACAGGGAATCGTCAGCCCCAGCATTTT

d_gene: TRBD1
j_gene: TRBJ2-1
v_gene: TRBV4-3
abundance: few
CDR3aa: CASSIRRGTDEFF
CDR3nt: TGCGCCAGCAGCATAAGAAGGGGGACAGATGAGTTCTTC

d_gene: TRBD1
j_gene: TRBJ2-7
v_gene: TRBV6-1
abundance: many
CDR3aa: CASKGQANSYEQYF
CDR3nt: TGTGCCAGCAAAGGACAGGCTAACTCCTACGAGCAGTACTTC

d_gene: TRBD1
j_gene: TRBJ2-5
v_gene: TRBV7-2
abundance: NA
CDR3aa: CASSPGGGGTQYF
CDR3nt: TGTGCCAGCAGTCCAGGGGGCGGAGGGACCCAGTACTTC

d_gene: TRBD1
j_gene: TRBJ2-7
v_gene: TRBV28
abundance: NA
CDR3aa: CASSSPDRGPYEQYF
CDR3nt: TGTGCCAGCAGTTCGCCGGACAGGGGGCCCTACGAGCAGTACTTC

d_gene: TRBD2
j_gene: TRBJ2-5
v_gene: TRBV12-3/TRBV12-4
abundance: many
CDR3aa: CASSGLAGVQETQYF
CDR3nt: TGTGCCAGCAGCGGACTAGCGGGAGTTCAAGAGACCCAGTACTTC

d_gene: NA
j_gene: TRBJ1-1
v_gene: TRBV20-1
abundance: few
CDR3aa: CSAALFSGTEAFF
CDR3nt: TGCAGTGCGGCCTTGTTTTCTGGCACTGAAGCTTTCTTT

d_gene: NA
j_gene: TRBJ2-2
v_gene: TRBV28
abundance: NA
CDR3aa: CASSPLTPAFTGELFF
CDR3nt: TGTGCCAGCAGTCCGTTGACACCGGCTTTCACCGGGGAGCTGTTTTTT

d_gene: NA
j_gene: TRBJ1-1
v_gene: TRBV19
abundance: NA
CDR3aa: CASQNLQGKIRNTEAFF
CDR3nt: TGTGCCAGCCAAAATCTCCAGGGTAAGATTAGGAACACTGAAGCTTTCTTT

d_gene: TRBD1
j_gene: TRBJ2-5
v_gene: TRBV2
abundance: NA
CDR3aa: CATSEPDRVGEETQYF
CDR3nt: TGTGCCACCAGTGAACCGGACAGGGTCGGGGAAGAGACCCAGTACTTC

d_gene: NA
j_gene: TRBJ1-4
v_gene: TRBV20-1
abundance: few
CDR3aa: CSARQGMGEKLFF
CDR3nt: TGCAGTGCTAGGCAGGGGATGGGAGAAAAACTGTTTTTT

d_gene: NA
j_gene: TRBJ2-1
v_gene: TRBV11-2
abundance: NA
CDR3aa: CASSPQPEYNEQFF
CDR3nt: TGTGCCAGCAGCCCCCAACCGGAATACAATGAGCAGTTCTTC

d_gene: NA
j_gene: TRBJ2-1
v_gene: TRBV7-6
abundance: NA
CDR3aa: CASSFRSPRSSYNEQFF
CDR3nt: TGTGCCAGCAGCTTTCGGAGCCCCCGGAGCTCCTACAATGAGCAGTTCTTC

d_gene: NA
j_gene: TRBJ1-3
v_gene: TRBV7-6
abundance: few
CDR3aa: CASSLARRSSGNTIYF
CDR3nt: TGTGCCAGCAGCTTAGCGCGACGGAGCTCTGGAAACACCATATATTTT

d_gene: NA
j_gene: TRBJ2-7
v_gene: TRBV20-1
abundance: many
CDR3aa: CSARNSGFSYEQYF
CDR3nt: TGCAGTGCTAGGAACTCAGGGTTTTCCTACGAGCAGTACTTC

d_gene: NA
j_gene: TRBJ1-2
v_gene: TRBV28
abundance: few
CDR3aa: CASSFSGGGYGYTF
CDR3nt: TGTGCCAGCAGTTTTTCCGGGGGCGGCTATGGCTACACCTTC

d_gene: NA
j_gene: TRBJ1-1
v_gene: TRBV6-2/TRBV6-3
abundance: many
CDR3aa: CASSYSYSGASEAFF
CDR3nt: TGTGCCAGCAGTTACTCGTACAGTGGGGCCAGTGAAGCTTTCTTT

d_gene: TRBD2
j_gene: TRBJ2-7
v_gene: TRBV3-1
abundance: few
CDR3aa: CASSRTSGIPSTSQYF
CDR3nt: TGTGCCAGCAGCCGGACTAGCGGGATTCCCTCAACTTCGCAGTACTTC

d_gene: NA
j_gene: TRBJ2-4
v_gene: TRBV7-2
abundance: NA
CDR3aa: CASSLEGSNIQYF
CDR3nt: TGTGCCAGCAGCTTAGAGGGGTCTAACATTCAGTACTTC